The rows below give T cell receptor beta chains drawn from one sample of a study of CD8 T cells in Susac syndrome. TCRdb reprocessed the immunoSEQ multiplex PCR reads with MiXCR, giving one entry per CDR3 protein. The repertoire holds around 170,000 distinct CDR3 sequences, with roughly 94% as singletons. Sequencing used CD8+ T cells from PBMCs. The receptor set was obtained from a human donor with Susac syndrome. CDR3s include the opening cysteine and the closing phenylalanine or tryptophan. The order of the fields is CDR3 protein, CDR3 DNA, J gene, clone size, V gene, D gene. A D gene is named only where the DNA matches it firmly. Clone size is not always given. Where it is, it says once, few, many or a class for expanded clones.

cdr3_aa: CSARMMGQGSRGISYEQYF
cdr3_nt: TGCAGTGCTAGAATGATGGGACAGGGGAGCAGGGGGATCTCCTACGAGCAGTACTTC
j_call: TRBJ2-7
clone_size: NA
v_call: TRBV20-1
d_call: TRBD1

cdr3_aa: CSAQDRASISGNTIYF
cdr3_nt: TGCAGTGCTCAAGACAGGGCCAGTATCTCTGGAAACACCATATATTTT
j_call: TRBJ1-3
clone_size: NA
v_call: TRBV20-1
d_call: TRBD1

cdr3_aa: CASSLALAGERTGELFF
cdr3_nt: TGCGCCAGCAGCTTGGCTTTAGCGGGGGAGCGTACCGGGGAGCTGTTTTTT
j_call: TRBJ2-2
clone_size: NA
v_call: TRBV5-1
d_call: TRBD2

cdr3_aa: CASSESQGTSPLHF
cdr3_nt: TGTGCCAGCAGTGAGTCGCAGGGAACGTCACCCCTCCACTTT
j_call: TRBJ1-6
clone_size: NA
v_call: TRBV25-1
d_call: NA

cdr3_aa: CATSREGRGYNEQFF
cdr3_nt: TGTGCCACCAGCAGAGAAGGACGGGGATACAATGAGCAGTTCTTC
j_call: TRBJ2-1
clone_size: once
v_call: TRBV15
d_call: NA

cdr3_aa: CSAKPPGGPYEQYF
cdr3_nt: TGCAGTGCTAAACCCCCAGGGGGCCCTTACGAGCAGTACTTC
j_call: TRBJ2-7
clone_size: NA
v_call: TRBV20-1
d_call: TRBD1

cdr3_aa: CASSLGAYTEAFF
cdr3_nt: TGTGCCAGCAGTTTGGGAGCGTACACTGAAGCTTTCTTT
j_call: TRBJ1-1
clone_size: NA
v_call: TRBV27
d_call: NA

cdr3_aa: CASRPSRVAGDETQYF
cdr3_nt: TGTGCCAGCCGACCTAGCCGGGTAGCGGGAGACGAGACCCAGTACTTC
j_call: TRBJ2-5
clone_size: NA
v_call: TRBV13
d_call: TRBD2

cdr3_aa: CASRLRDANNSPLHF
cdr3_nt: TGTGCCAGCAGACTTCGGGACGCCAATAATTCACCCCTCCACTTT
j_call: TRBJ1-6
clone_size: NA
v_call: TRBV3-1
d_call: NA

cdr3_aa: CASSSDQVGYTF
cdr3_nt: TGCGCCAGCAGCTCCGATCAGGTTGGCTACACCTTC
j_call: TRBJ1-2
clone_size: once
v_call: TRBV5-1
d_call: NA

cdr3_aa: CASSLVSDIYNEQFF
cdr3_nt: TGTGCCAGCAGCTTAGTGTCAGATATTTACAATGAGCAGTTCTTC
j_call: TRBJ2-1
clone_size: NA
v_call: TRBV7-2
d_call: NA

cdr3_aa: CASSATSGGGNEQFF
cdr3_nt: TGTGCCAGCAGCGCGACTAGCGGGGGGGGTAATGAGCAGTTCTTC
j_call: TRBJ2-1
clone_size: NA
v_call: TRBV9
d_call: TRBD2

cdr3_aa: CSVGLPGNTIYF
cdr3_nt: TGCAGCGTCGGACTGCCCGGAAACACCATATATTTT
j_call: TRBJ1-3
clone_size: NA
v_call: TRBV29-1
d_call: NA

cdr3_aa: CASLYGGQDEQYF
cdr3_nt: TGTGCCAGCCTATACGGGGGGCAGGACGAGCAGTACTTC
j_call: TRBJ2-7
clone_size: NA
v_call: TRBV12-3/TRBV12-4
d_call: NA

cdr3_aa: CALRRQLKTEAFF
cdr3_nt: TGTGCCCTACGAAGACAGCTGAAGACTGAAGCTTTCTTT
j_call: TRBJ1-1
clone_size: NA
v_call: TRBV7-9
d_call: NA

cdr3_aa: CASSLVLLSDEQFF
cdr3_nt: TGTGCCAGCAGCTTAGTACTCTTGTCCGATGAGCAGTTCTTC
j_call: TRBJ2-1
clone_size: NA
v_call: TRBV7-2
d_call: NA

cdr3_aa: CSASPSHTNTGELFF
cdr3_nt: TGCAGTGCTAGCCCTAGCCACACCAACACCGGGGAGCTGTTTTTT
j_call: TRBJ2-2
clone_size: NA
v_call: TRBV20-1
d_call: NA

cdr3_aa: CASSWTRLSTDTQYF
cdr3_nt: TGTGCCAGCAGTTGGACCCGGCTTAGCACAGATACGCAGTATTTT
j_call: TRBJ2-3
clone_size: NA
v_call: TRBV12-3/TRBV12-4
d_call: NA

cdr3_aa: CSVEGNTEAFF
cdr3_nt: TGCAGCGTTGAGGGGAACACTGAAGCTTTCTTT
j_call: TRBJ1-1
clone_size: NA
v_call: TRBV29-1
d_call: NA

cdr3_aa: CASSQGWSAAFLPVDNEQFF
cdr3_nt: TGTGCCAGCAGCCAAGGGTGGTCGGCAGCCTTTCTTCCGGTCGACAATGAGCAGTTCTTC
j_call: TRBJ2-1
clone_size: NA
v_call: TRBV3-1
d_call: NA

cdr3_aa: CASIRGVGYGYTF
cdr3_nt: TGTGCCAGCATTCGAGGAGTGGGGTATGGCTACACCTTC
j_call: TRBJ1-2
clone_size: NA
v_call: TRBV6-5
d_call: NA

cdr3_aa: CASSSQQSPNYGYTF
cdr3_nt: TGTGCCAGCAGCTCCCAGCAGTCACCTAACTATGGCTACACCTTC
j_call: TRBJ1-2
clone_size: NA
v_call: TRBV7-9
d_call: NA

cdr3_aa: CASSPPDRANIQYF
cdr3_nt: TGTGCCAGCTCACCACCGGACAGGGCAAACATTCAGTACTTC
j_call: TRBJ2-4
clone_size: NA
v_call: TRBV18
d_call: TRBD1

cdr3_aa: CASSQGSSGWAETQYF
cdr3_nt: TGTGCCAGCAGCCAAGGTTCTAGCGGGTGGGCGGAGACCCAGTACTTC
j_call: TRBJ2-5
clone_size: NA
v_call: TRBV3-1
d_call: TRBD2

cdr3_aa: CASRTGSKDEQYF
cdr3_nt: TGTGCCAGCCGGACGGGGAGCAAGGACGAGCAGTACTTC
j_call: TRBJ2-7
clone_size: NA
v_call: TRBV7-9
d_call: NA

cdr3_aa: CASSQTGLWNYGYTF
cdr3_nt: TGTGCCAGCAGCCAGACAGGGTTGTGGAACTATGGCTACACCTTC
j_call: TRBJ1-2
clone_size: NA
v_call: TRBV14
d_call: TRBD1